This paragraph covers one T cell receptor (beta chain) sequence. Its antigen remains unidentified. It has no much larger one-base neighbor in the sample; base qualities were not kept. These data originate in a study of T cells after yellow fever vaccination (dated by TCRdb to about 2019). Notes on the research overall: The SMART-Seq v4 Ultra Low Input RNA kit was used to prepare libraries from fractions with low cell numbers. Bulk TCR alpha and beta repertoires were sequenced longitudinally to track T-cell clones before and after primary and booster YFV17D yellow fever vaccination. Two healthy male donors made up the cohort, one aged 18 to 30 years and the other aged 30 to 40 years. Blood was collected at multiple timepoints before and after primary and secondary immunization, and bulk PBMC replicates and cell subsets were isolated.

What the work shows at the level of the full study, not this receptor alone: FACS-sorted repertoires could contain abundant contaminating clonotypes from the bulk population, so computational filtering was required. Because the study included only two donors, the extent to which the findings can be generalized is limited. A small share of clonotypes occurred in both CD4 and CD8 compartments, likely arising from convergent recombination. After the booster, most of the clones that had expanded following primary vaccination were detected again (approximately 96% of CD4 and roughly 88% of CD8), which suggests that memory was broadly maintained. Compared with the primary T-cell response, the secondary T-cell response was weaker but faster, peaking on day 5 rather than day 15.

TCR cDNA was synthesized by 5'RACE template switching, which introduced a universal primer site and unique molecular identifiers. cDNA synthesis was primed from both the TCR alpha and TCR beta constant segments. Libraries were amplified in two PCR steps, with sample barcodes and sequencing adapters added in the second step. Sequencing of the libraries was done on either Illumina HiSeq 2500 (2x100 bp) or NovaSeq (2x150 bp). The authors' pipeline ran thus. MIGEC handled demultiplexing of reads and collapsing into UMI consensus sequences, while MiXCR performed V(D)J alignment. Using edgeR on replicate PBMC samples, clonotypes were called vaccine-responding if FDR was below 0.01 and the log2 fold change was above 5 up to day 15. Each bulk clonotype received a CD4 or CD8 identity based on whether the sequenced CD4 or CD8 repertoire contained that clonotype at higher abundance. TCRdb trimmed public reads at Q25 via fastp, called clones via MiXCR and kept in-frame beta chains. Merged by CDR3 protein, the rows form single entries marked with the most common genes and DNA. TCRdb, not the authors, supplied the V and J calls. In all, the sample holds hundreds of thousands of distinct CDR3 sequences, and approximately 12% of those were seen once. The ten most abundant clones make up over 12% of the sample.

The trim is 10 bases for V and 4 bases for J, with a gap of 16 bases between the germline ends. Reading from cysteine to phenylalanine, the CDR3 counts 13 amino acids. The sequence is cut down to CDR3 DNA, 39 bases in frame from base 1. Per the germline V gene, ENHRY is the CDR1 and SYGVKD is the CDR2. The treatment or condition tag for this specimen amounts to: live attenuated yellow fever vaccine strain. At each blood-draw timepoint, two biological replicates of bulk PBMCs were collected. A standard Ficoll-Paque protocol was used to isolate PBMCs from peripheral blood. RNA was extracted with TriZol from bulk PBMCs, CD4 and CD8 fractions, and dextramer-positive and dextramer-negative fractions.

The sequence links TRBV10-3 to TRBJ2-5; tentative D gene TRBD2, with 5 bases matching. Material: PBMCs, obtained on the day of the yellow fever booster vaccination. The sequence was obtained from a young man who received the YFV17D yellow fever vaccine. The DNA sequence reads TGTGCCACAGGACCCGGCGCGGGAGAGACCCAGTACTTC. This encodes CATGPGAGETQYF.